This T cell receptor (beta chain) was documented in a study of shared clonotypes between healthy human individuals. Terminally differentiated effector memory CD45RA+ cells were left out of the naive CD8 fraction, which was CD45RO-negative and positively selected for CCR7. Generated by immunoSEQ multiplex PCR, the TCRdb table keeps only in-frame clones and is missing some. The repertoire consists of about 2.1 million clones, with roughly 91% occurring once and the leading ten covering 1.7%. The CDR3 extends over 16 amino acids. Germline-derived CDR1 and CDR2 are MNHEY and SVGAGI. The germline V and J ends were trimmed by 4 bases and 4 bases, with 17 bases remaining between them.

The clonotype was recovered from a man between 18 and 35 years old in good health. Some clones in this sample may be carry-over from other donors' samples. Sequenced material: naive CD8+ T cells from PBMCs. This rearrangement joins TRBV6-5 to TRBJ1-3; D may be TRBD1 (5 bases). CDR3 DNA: TGTGCCAGCAGTTCCTGGGGTGGGGGAGGCGGAAACACCATATATTTT. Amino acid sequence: CASSSWGGGGGNTIYF.